This T cell receptor (beta chain) is from a study of blood T cell repertoires in COVID-19. Study-level background: Both acute and convalescent COVID-19 samples were obtained from the United States, Italy and Spain. Sample material is recorded as cDNA or gDNA derived from T cells, B-cell-depleted T cells, or PBMCs.

CDR1 is GTSNPN, CDR2 SVGIG, per germline (reference sequence). V gave up 1 base and J gave up 4 bases, with 13 bases separating them. CDR3 length: 14 amino acids. Original processing methods: Reference gene primer amplification gave estimated nucleated cell counts. The table came from immunoSEQ multiplex PCR; TCRdb's copy has only in-frame clones and leaves some out. D and trimming come from the DNA, and the V and J calls and clone size come from that table. The sample has roughly 70,000 clones, more than 60% seen once. This receptor was identified in a man in his 60s with acute or convalescent COVID-19. The sequenced material came from peripheral blood. This sequence joins TRBV30 and TRBJ1-1; possibly TRBD1 for D (5 bases). The CDR3 DNA sequence: TGTGCCTGGAGTGCCGACAGAGAAACCACTGAAGCTTTCTTT. This translates into CAWSADRETTEAFF.